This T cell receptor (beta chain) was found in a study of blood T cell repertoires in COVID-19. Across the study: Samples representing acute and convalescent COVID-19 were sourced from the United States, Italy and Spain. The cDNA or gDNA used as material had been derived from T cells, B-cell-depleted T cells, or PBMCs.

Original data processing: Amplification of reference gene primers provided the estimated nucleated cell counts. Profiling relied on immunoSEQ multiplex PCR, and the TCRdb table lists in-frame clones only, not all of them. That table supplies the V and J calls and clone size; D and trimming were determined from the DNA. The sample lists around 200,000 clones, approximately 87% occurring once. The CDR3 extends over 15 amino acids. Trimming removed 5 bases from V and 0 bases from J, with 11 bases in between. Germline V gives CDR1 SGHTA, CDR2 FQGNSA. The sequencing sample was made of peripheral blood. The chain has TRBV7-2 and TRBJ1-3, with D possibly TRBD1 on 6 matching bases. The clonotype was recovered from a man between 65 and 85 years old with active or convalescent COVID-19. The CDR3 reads CASSPGHLSGNTIYF. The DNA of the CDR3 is TGTGCCAGCAGCCCGGGACACCTCTCTGGAAACACCATATATTTT.